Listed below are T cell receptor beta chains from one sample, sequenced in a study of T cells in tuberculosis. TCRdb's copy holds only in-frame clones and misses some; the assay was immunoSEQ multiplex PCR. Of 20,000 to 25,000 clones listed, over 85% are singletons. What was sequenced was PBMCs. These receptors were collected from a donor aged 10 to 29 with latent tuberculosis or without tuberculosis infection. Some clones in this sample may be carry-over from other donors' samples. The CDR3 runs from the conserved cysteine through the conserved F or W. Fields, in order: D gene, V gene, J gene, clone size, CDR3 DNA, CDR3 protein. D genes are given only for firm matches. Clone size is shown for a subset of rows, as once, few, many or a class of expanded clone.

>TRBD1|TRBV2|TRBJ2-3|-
TGTGCCAGCAGGGAGGGACAGGGAACAGATACGCAGTATTTT
CASREGQGTDTQYF
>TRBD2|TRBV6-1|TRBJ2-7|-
TGTGCCAGCTTCGGACTAGCGGGGGACGAGCAGTACTTC
CASFGLAGDEQYF
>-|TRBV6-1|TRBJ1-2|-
TGTGCCAGCAGTGAACGCAGGAACTATGGCTACACCTTC
CASSERRNYGYTF
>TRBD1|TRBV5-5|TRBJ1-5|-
TGTGCCAGCAGCCGATTTACAGGGGATCAGCCCCAGCATTTT
CASSRFTGDQPQHF
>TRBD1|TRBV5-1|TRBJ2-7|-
TGCGCCAGCACCCCTCGTGGGACAGGAAGCTACGAGCAGTACTTC
CASTPRGTGSYEQYF
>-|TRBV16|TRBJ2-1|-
TGTGCCAGCACGCGTTCTCGCTCCTACAATGAGCAGTTCTTC
CASTRSRSYNEQFF
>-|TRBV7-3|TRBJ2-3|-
TGTGCCAGCAGCCTAGGGGGTACGCAGTATTTT
CASSLGGTQYF
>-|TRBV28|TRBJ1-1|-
TGTGCCAGCAGCTACACAGGCAGGGGTACCACTGAAGCTTTCTTT
CASSYTGRGTTEAFF
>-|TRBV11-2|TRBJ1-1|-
TGTGCCAGCAGCTTAGACCAGGGGACCACTGAAGCTTTCTTT
CASSLDQGTTEAFF
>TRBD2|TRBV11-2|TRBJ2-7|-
TGTGCCAGCAGCTTAGATCGGGGAGGGAAGAAAACCTACGAGCAGTACTTC
CASSLDRGGKKTYEQYF
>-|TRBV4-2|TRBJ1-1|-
TGTGCCAGCAGCCTTAGAACCGGGACACCCAGGACGTCCCCTGAAGCTTTCTTT
CASSLRTGTPRTSPEAFF
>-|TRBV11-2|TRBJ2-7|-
TGTGCCAGCAGCCTGAGCATTATCTACGAGCAGTACTTC
CASSLSIIYEQYF
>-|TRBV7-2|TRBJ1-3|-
TGTGCCAGCAGGCCCGACTCAAGCTCTGGAAACACCATATATTTT
CASRPDSSSGNTIYF
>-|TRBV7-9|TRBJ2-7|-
TGTGCCAGCAGCTTAGTCTCCGGGATAATTTACGAGCAGTACTTC
CASSLVSGIIYEQYF
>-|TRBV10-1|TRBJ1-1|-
TGCGCCTGGGACAAGAACACTGAAGCTTTCTTT
CAWDKNTEAFF
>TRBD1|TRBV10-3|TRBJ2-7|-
TGTGCCATCAGGCAAGGCCGGGACAGGGCTGAAGAGCAGTACTTC
CAIRQGRDRAEEQYF
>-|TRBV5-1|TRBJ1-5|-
TGCGCCAGCAGCTTGGCTTCGTCAGGGAATCAGCCCCAGCATTTT
CASSLASSGNQPQHF
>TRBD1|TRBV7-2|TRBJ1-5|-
TGTGCCAGCAGCCGGGATACAGGGGGTGGGAATCAGCCCCAGCATTTT
CASSRDTGGGNQPQHF
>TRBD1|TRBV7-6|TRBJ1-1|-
TGTGCCAGCAGCTCAGGGGGCCCGAACACTGAAGCTTTCTTT
CASSSGGPNTEAFF
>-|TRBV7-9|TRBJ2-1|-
TGTGCCAGCAGCTCGACAGGCGCCAGGGGCAATGAGCAGTTCTTC
CASSSTGARGNEQFF
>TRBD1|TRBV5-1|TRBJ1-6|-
TGCGCCAGCAGCTTGGGAGGAACAGGGGCCAATTCACCCCTCCACTTT
CASSLGGTGANSPLHF
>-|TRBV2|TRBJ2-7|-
TGTGCCAGCAGTTCCGGGTCTACGCGGGAGCAGTACTTC
CASSSGSTREQYF
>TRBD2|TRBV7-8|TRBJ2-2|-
TGTGCCAGCAGCCGGCTAGCGGGAGCCGGGGAGCTGTTTTTT
CASSRLAGAGELFF
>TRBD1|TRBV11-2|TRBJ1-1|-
TGTGCCAGCAGCTCAAGGGACAGTTCGAACACTGAAGCTTTCTTT
CASSSRDSSNTEAFF
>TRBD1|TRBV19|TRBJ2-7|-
TGTGCCAGTGGGACAGGGTTAGGGGTCGAGCAGTACTTC
CASGTGLGVEQYF
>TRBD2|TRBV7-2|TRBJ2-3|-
TGTGCCAGCAGCTTACTTACTAGCGGGGGAACAGATACGCAGTATTTT
CASSLLTSGGTDTQYF
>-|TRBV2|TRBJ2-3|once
TGTGCCAGCATTGGACAGAGGGCAGATACGCAGTATTTT
CASIGQRADTQYF
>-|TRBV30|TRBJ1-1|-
TGTGCCTGGAGTGTATTGGGCAGGGGTGAAGCTTTCTTT
CAWSVLGRGEAFF
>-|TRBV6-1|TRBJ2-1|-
TGTGCCAGCATGTCAGACAATGAGCAGTTCTTC
CASMSDNEQFF
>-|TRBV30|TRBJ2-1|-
TGTGCCTGGAGTGTAGAGGAACTGATCTACAATGAGCAGTTCTTC
CAWSVEELIYNEQFF
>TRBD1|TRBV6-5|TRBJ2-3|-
TGTGCCAGCAGTTACCGGGACAGCTCTAGCACAGATACGCAGTATTTT
CASSYRDSSSTDTQYF
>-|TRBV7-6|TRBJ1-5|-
TGTGCCAGCAGCTTAGAACCGGGGTTTAATCAGCCCCAGCATTTT
CASSLEPGFNQPQHF
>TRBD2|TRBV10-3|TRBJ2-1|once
TGTGCCATCGCTAGCGGGGGCAATGAGCAGTTCTTC
CAIASGGNEQFF
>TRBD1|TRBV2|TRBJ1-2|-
TGTGCCAGCTCTCGACGGGGCAGGGGGCAGGGCTACACCTTC
CASSRRGRGQGYTF
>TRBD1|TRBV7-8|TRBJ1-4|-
TGTGCCAGCAGCTTAGTCTTCAGACAGGGAATCCAAAAACTGTTTTTT
CASSLVFRQGIQKLFF
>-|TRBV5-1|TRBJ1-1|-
TGCGCCAGCAGCTCAGCAGGGTCCACTGAAGCTTTCTTT
CASSSAGSTEAFF
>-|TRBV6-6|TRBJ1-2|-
TGTGCCAGCAGCTTCTATGGCTACACCTTC
CASSFYGYTF
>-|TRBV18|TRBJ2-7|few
TGTGCCAGCTCACCAGGGCCAGGCTCCGTTGGTAACGAGCAGTACTTC
CASSPGPGSVGNEQYF
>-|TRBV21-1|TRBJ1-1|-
TGTGCCAGCATCCAGGGGTGGGACAGGGTCTGGGACACTGAAGCTTTCTTT
CASIQGWDRVWDTEAFF
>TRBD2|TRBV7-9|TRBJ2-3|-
TGTGCCAGCAGCTCCTACGGACTAGCGGGGGTGCGCACAGATACGCAGTATTTT
CASSSYGLAGVRTDTQYF
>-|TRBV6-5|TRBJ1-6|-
TGTGCCAGCAGTTCCGACATCCCCTATAATTCACCCCTCCACTTT
CASSSDIPYNSPLHF
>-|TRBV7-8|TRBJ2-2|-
TGTGCCAGCTACCGTTGGCGAGTGCGACTCCCGGACGGGGACACCGGGGAGCTGTTTTTT
CASYRWRVRLPDGDTGELFF
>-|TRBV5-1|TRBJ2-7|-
TGCGCCAGCAGCGCACAGGGCCTATCCTACGAGCAGTACTTC
CASSAQGLSYEQYF
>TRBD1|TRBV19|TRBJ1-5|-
TGTGCCACCGAGGGACAGGGGGCCGGTCAGCCCCAGCATTTT
CATEGQGAGQPQHF
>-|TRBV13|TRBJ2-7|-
TGTGCCAGCAGCTTAAGTACGCGCGGACTTTACGAGCAGTACTTC
CASSLSTRGLYEQYF
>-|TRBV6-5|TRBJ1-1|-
TGTGCCAGCAGTTACAGTCCCCTAAAGATGAACACTGAAGCTTTCTTT
CASSYSPLKMNTEAFF
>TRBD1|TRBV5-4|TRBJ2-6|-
TGTGCCAGCAGCTTATGGGGCAGGGGGCGCGCTGGGGCCAACGTCCTGACTTTC
CASSLWGRGRAGANVLTF
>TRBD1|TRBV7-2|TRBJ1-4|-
TGTGCCAGCAGCTTAGTAAGGCAGGGGGAATTGAAAGGTGAAAAACTGTTTTTT
CASSLVRQGELKGEKLFF
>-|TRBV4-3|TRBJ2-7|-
TGCGCCAGCAGCCAGGAGATCCTGACCTACGAGCAGTACTTC
CASSQEILTYEQYF
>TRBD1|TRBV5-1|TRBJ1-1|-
TGCGCCAGCAGCCCGGCAGGGGGCACTGAAGCTTTCTTT
CASSPAGGTEAFF
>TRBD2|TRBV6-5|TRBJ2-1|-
TGTGCCAGCAGTTACTCGAAGCTAGCGGGTAGTGAGCAGTTCTTC
CASSYSKLAGSEQFF
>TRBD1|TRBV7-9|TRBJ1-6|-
TGTGCCAGCAGCCGCTCGGGCGGGACAGGGAATTCACCCCTCCACTTT
CASSRSGGTGNSPLHF
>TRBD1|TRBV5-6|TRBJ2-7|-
TGTGCCAGCAGCTCCACAGGGGCCGAGCAGTACTTC
CASSSTGAEQYF